The source of this TCR beta chain is a study of regulatory T cells in long-lasting Graves disease. Study at large: Newly diagnosed Graves' patients had under 3 months of antithyroid drugs. Study-level findings and limits: Persistent Graves' patients showed less TCR diversity than newly diagnosed ones.

CDR3 length equals 15 residues. The germline V gene encodes CDR1 SNHLY and CDR2 FYNNEI. Arm-PCR of CDR3 regions and iRepertoire HTBI primers were the basis on which TCR beta libraries were built. Via MiXCR, TCRdb re-called the multiplex PCR reads, giving one row per CDR3 protein. The sample records fewer than 350,000 distinct CDR3 sequences, over 15% being singletons. The sample holds one count of this clonotype. The antigen remains unidentified. As for time point: newly diagnosed GD, antithyroid drugs for less than 3 months. RNA extracted from PBMCs served as the sequencing template. Peripheral blood, nine milliliters of it, was drawn into EDTA tubes.

This receptor was obtained from a female donor with Graves disease. The rearrangement links TRBV2 to TRBJ2-3, with 10 bases matching TRBD2. The J call may be mistaken, given a closer DNA end match to TRBJ2-7. The sample consisted of peripheral blood mononuclear cells (PBMCs), taken at new diagnosis, from a patient treated with antithyroid drugs. The CDR3 region is CASKRSSGSGYEQYF. In nucleotides, the CDR3 is TGTGCCAGCAAGCGGTCTAGCGGGAGCGGTTACGAGCAGTACTTC.